These T cell receptor beta chains were read from a single sample in a study of T-cell memory formation after mild COVID-19. TCRdb redid the calling of the 5' RACE reads with MiXCR, one entry per CDR3 protein. In the table there are 15,000 or so distinct CDR3 sequences, about 22% of which are singletons. The specimen sequenced was PBMCs or a T cell subset sorted from them (not recorded which). Every receptor here comes from a man younger than 30 who had mild COVID-19 (a few samples of this study predate the infection). Cell type and time point are not known. CDR3s include the opening cysteine and the closing phenylalanine or tryptophan. D genes are given only for firm matches. Not every row has a clone size; where given, it reads once, few, many or a size class.

V gene	D gene	clone size	J gene	CDR3 protein	CDR3 DNA
TRBV10-3	TRBD2	few	TRBJ2-3	CAIASGTSGGAVDTQYF	TGTGCCATCGCTTCCGGGACTAGCGGGGGGGCGGTAGATACGCAGTATTTT
TRBV6-5	.	.	TRBJ1-2	CASRKTGASNYGYTF	TGTGCCAGCAGGAAGACAGGCGCTTCCAACTATGGCTACACCTTC
TRBV25-1	.	many	TRBJ2-7	CASSELSGNYIDEQYF	TGTGCCAGCAGTGAGCTCTCGGGAAACTATATTGACGAGCAGTACTTC
TRBV4-2	.	many	TRBJ2-5	CASSQGPSPYETQYF	TGTGCCAGCAGCCAAGGGCCTAGCCCATACGAGACCCAGTACTTC
TRBV20-1	.	many	TRBJ2-5	CSARNQETQYF	TGCAGTGCTAGGAACCAAGAGACCCAGTACTTC
TRBV20-1	TRBD1	many	TRBJ2-7	CSALRQGSSYEQYF	TGCAGTGCTCTAAGACAGGGAAGCTCCTACGAGCAGTACTTC
TRBV6-5	TRBD2	many	TRBJ2-1	CASSYSPSGGYNEQFF	TGTGCCAGCAGTTACTCGCCTAGCGGGGGGTACAATGAGCAGTTCTTC
TRBV6-2/TRBV6-3	.	many	TRBJ1-2	CASSYLWVWDGYTF	TGTGCCAGCAGTTACCTTTGGGTGTGGGATGGCTACACCTTC
TRBV7-9	.	few	TRBJ1-4	CASSRTMTATNEKLFF	TGTGCCAGCAGCAGAACCATGACAGCAACTAATGAAAAACTGTTTTTT
TRBV9	TRBD2	.	TRBJ2-3	CASSPRSDSGSSDTQYF	TGTGCCAGCAGCCCCCGTTCCGATAGCGGGAGTTCAGATACGCAGTATTTT
TRBV7-9	.	many	TRBJ1-1	CASSLDWGPEAFF	TGTGCCAGCAGCTTAGATTGGGGTCCTGAAGCTTTCTTT
TRBV5-1	.	many	TRBJ2-7	CASSGATGPHYEQYF	TGCGCCAGCAGCGGGGCCACAGGGCCCCACTACGAGCAGTACTTC
TRBV29-1	.	many	TRBJ1-5	CSVGGGSQPQHF	TGCAGCGTCGGGGGGGGGAGTCAGCCCCAGCATTTT
TRBV2	TRBD1	.	TRBJ2-7	CASTGGFSYEQYF	TGTGCCAGCACAGGGGGCTTTTCCTACGAGCAGTACTTC
TRBV25-1	.	.	TRBJ2-7	CASSEYYEQYF	TGTGCCAGCAGTGAATATTACGAGCAGTACTTC
TRBV5-1	TRBD1	.	TRBJ2-7	CASREGQGASWEQYF	TGCGCCAGCAGGGAAGGACAGGGGGCTTCGTGGGAGCAGTACTTC
TRBV7-6	.	many	TRBJ1-5	CASSLDENQPQHF	TGTGCCAGCAGCTTAGACGAAAATCAGCCCCAGCATTTT
TRBV3-1	.	few	TRBJ2-7	CASSRTRYEQYF	TGTGCCAGCAGCCGGACCCGATACGAGCAGTACTTC
TRBV4-1	.	many	TRBJ2-2	CASSHPGVDTGELFF	TGCGCCAGCAGCCATCCAGGGGTTGACACCGGGGAGCTGTTTTTT
TRBV7-9	TRBD2	many	TRBJ2-7	CASSGGTSFSYEQYF	TGTGCCAGCAGCGGGGGGACTAGCTTCTCCTACGAGCAGTACTTC
TRBV5-1	TRBD1	many	TRBJ2-7	CASSQPGQGTEQYF	TGCGCCAGCAGCCAACCGGGACAGGGTACCGAGCAGTACTTC
TRBV6-5	TRBD1	many	TRBJ1-6	CASTTGPSPLHF	TGTGCCAGCACGACAGGGCCCTCACCCCTCCACTTT